These T cell receptor beta chains were read from a single sample in a study of blood T cell repertoires in COVID-19. Some clones are missing from TCRdb's copy, which holds only in-frame ones; the method was immunoSEQ multiplex PCR. The sample holds 120,000 or so clones; 83% are singletons and the top ten take 5.5% to 6.5%. Source material: peripheral blood. These receptors were taken from a man older than 75 with active or convalescent COVID-19. CDR3s include the opening cysteine and the closing phenylalanine or tryptophan. Fields, in order: clone size, D gene, V gene, J gene, CDR3 DNA, CDR3 protein. The D gene is left open where the match is weak. Clone size is shown for a subset of rows, as once, few, many or a class of expanded clone.

-,-,TRBV18,TRBJ1-4,TGTGCCAGCTCACCAGAGGCAGGGGCCGGTGAAAAACTGTTTTTT,CASSPEAGAGEKLFF
-,-,TRBV2,TRBJ1-6,TGTGCCAGCAGTCTTCAGGGAGGGAGGTCACCCCTCCACTTT,CASSLQGGRSPLHF
few,-,TRBV21-1,TRBJ2-7,TGTGCCAGCAGCGTCCGGGACAGGGGGCCCCCCTACGAGCAGTACTTC,CASSVRDRGPPYEQYF
-,-,TRBV7-9,TRBJ2-3,TGTGCCAGCAGCCCAACCCTGTCTGTAGGGGGCACAGATACGCAGTATTTT,CASSPTLSVGGTDTQYF
once,TRBD1,TRBV2,TRBJ2-1,TGTGCCAGCAGTTGGGACAGGGGGCGCGAGTATGAGCAGTTCTTC,CASSWDRGREYEQFF
-,TRBD1,TRBV11-1,TRBJ2-3,TGTGCCAGCAGCCCCCGGGACAGGGGCACAGATACGCAGTATTTT,CASSPRDRGTDTQYF
-,-,TRBV10-3,TRBJ1-1,TGTGCCATCAGTCTCGACACGAACACTGAAGCTTTCTTT,CAISLDTNTEAFF
few,TRBD1,TRBV5-4,TRBJ2-7,TGTGCCAGCAGCCAGACAGGGACCTCCTACGAGCAGTACTTC,CASSQTGTSYEQYF
-,TRBD1,TRBV7-2,TRBJ2-7,TGTGCCAGCAGCTCGGACAGGGTGACCTACGAGCAGTACTTC,CASSSDRVTYEQYF
-,TRBD2,TRBV7-3,TRBJ2-3,TGTGCCAGCAGCCGAAGCGGGGGAAACACAGATACGCAGTATTTT,CASSRSGGNTDTQYF
-,-,TRBV9,TRBJ2-7,TGTGCCAGCAGCGTAGAGGAGGGAAACGAGCAGTACTTC,CASSVEEGNEQYF
-,TRBD1,TRBV28,TRBJ2-3,TGTGCCAGCAGGGATCGATCCGGGACAGGGGGCACAGATACGCAGTATTTT,CASRDRSGTGGTDTQYF
-,-,TRBV9,TRBJ2-6,TGTGCCAGCAGCGGATTGGCGGGAAACTCTGGGGCCAACGTCCTGACTTTC,CASSGLAGNSGANVLTF
-,-,TRBV7-6,TRBJ2-7,TGTGCCAGCAGCTTAGCTGGCGGACATGGTGAGCAGTACTTC,CASSLAGGHGEQYF
-,-,TRBV30,TRBJ1-2,TGTGCCTGGAGTTGGAGGGGTCTCTATGGCTACACCTTC,CAWSWRGLYGYTF
-,TRBD2,TRBV9,TRBJ2-5,TGTGCCAGCAGCGCCCTAGCGGGGGGGGTTCAAGAGACCCAGTACTTC,CASSALAGGVQETQYF
-,TRBD1,TRBV6-5,TRBJ1-6,TGTGCCAGCAGCCGGGACAGTCTTTATAATTCACCCCTCCACTTT,CASSRDSLYNSPLHF
few,-,TRBV3-1/TRBV3-2,TRBJ1-5,TGTGCCAGCAGCCTATCCCGCAATCAGCCCCAGCATTTT,CASSLSRNQPQHF
-,-,TRBV7-2,TRBJ1-3,TGTGCCAGCAGCTTAGCGCAGGGGACCACCATATATTTT,CASSLAQGTTIYF
-,-,TRBV5-1,TRBJ1-4,TGCGCCAGCAGCCCGCTTCAGGGCGGTGGAAAACTGTTTTTT,CASSPLQGGGKLFF
-,-,TRBV5-5,TRBJ2-5,TGTGCCAGCAGCTTGGTCGGCCAAGAGACCCAGTACTTC,CASSLVGQETQYF
few,-,TRBV3-1/TRBV3-2,TRBJ2-5,TGTGCCAGCAGCCCTTTTCAGGGTACGGAGACCCAGTACTTC,CASSPFQGTETQYF
-,-,TRBV28,TRBJ2-2,TGTGCCAGCCGGAGACAGGTTTACGGGGAGCTGTTTTTT,CASRRQVYGELFF
once,TRBD1,TRBV29-1,TRBJ1-5,TGCAGCGTTGAAACAGGGGTAGGTCAGCCCCAGCATTTT,CSVETGVGQPQHF
-,-,TRBV15,TRBJ2-3,TGTGCCACCAGCAGAGATCAGGATACGCAGTATTTT,CATSRDQDTQYF
-,TRBD2,TRBV12-3/TRBV12-4,TRBJ2-7,TGTGCCAGCAGTTTAATGGGGGGGAACGAGCAGTACTTC,CASSLMGGNEQYF
-,-,TRBV11-2,TRBJ2-7,TGTGCCAGCAGCTTATGGCCCGCCGCCTACGAGCAGTACTTC,CASSLWPAAYEQYF
once,-,TRBV5-6,TRBJ1-3,TGTGCCAGCAGCGACCCCGGGAGCTCTGGAAACACCATATATTTT,CASSDPGSSGNTIYF
-,TRBD2,TRBV19,TRBJ2-7,TGTGCCAGTAACAGCGGGGCTGGCGCATACGAGCAGTACTTC,CASNSGAGAYEQYF
-,TRBD1,TRBV30,TRBJ1-4,TGTGCCTGGACCAGGGGGACAACTAATGAAAAACTGTTTTTT,CAWTRGTTNEKLFF
-,-,TRBV10-3,TRBJ2-3,TGTGCCATCAGTGAGTCGATGGGGACTAGCACAGATACGCAGTATTTT,CAISESMGTSTDTQYF
-,TRBD2,TRBV5-6,TRBJ2-1,TGTGCCAGCAGCCAGCGGGGGGGCTCCTACAATGAGCAGTTCTTC,CASSQRGGSYNEQFF
-,TRBD1,TRBV14,TRBJ1-6,TGTGCCAGCAGCCAGAGGACAGGGTCCCTCCACTTT,CASSQRTGSLHF
-,-,TRBV3-1/TRBV3-2,TRBJ2-1,TGTGCCAGCAGCCAAGACTCTAGCGTCTACAATGAGCAGTTCTTC,CASSQDSSVYNEQFF
-,TRBD1,TRBV5-1,TRBJ1-4,TGCGCCAGCAGCTCGACAGGGGGCGGGTATGAAAAACTGTTTTTT,CASSSTGGGYEKLFF
-,TRBD2,TRBV30,TRBJ2-3,TGTGCCTGGAGTTTCGGGGGGGCTCGGGATACGCAGTATTTT,CAWSFGGARDTQYF